This T cell receptor (beta chain) was identified in a study of T-cell reconstitution after alpha-beta-depleted transplantation in children. Unique molecular identifiers were incorporated during preparation of the TCRbeta library. TCRdb recomputed calls from the PCR reads with MiXCR, one row per CDR3 protein. The table includes around 530,000 distinct CDR3 sequences, approximately 29% detected once. CDR1 and CDR2 (germline): GTSNPN, SVGIG (reference sequence). This CDR3 contains 18 residues. V dropped 8 bases and J dropped 0 bases, with 26 bases sitting between them. The sequence was obtained from a human donor who donated a stem cell graft to a child with aplastic anemia. V and J are TRBV30 and TRBJ1-3, with D tentatively TRBD1 (6 bases). The sequenced sample was PBMCs from the stem cell graft donor, obtained from the stem cell graft. The CDR3 coding sequence is TGTGCCGGAACGCCAGGAGGGGGGCTAGGCTCCTCTGGAAACACCATATATTTT. It specifies CAGTPGGGLGSSGNTIYF.